These 10 T cell receptor beta chains were all obtained from the same sample, sequenced in a study of blood T cell repertoires in COVID-19. Produced via immunoSEQ multiplex PCR; TCRdb's table is partial and in-frame only. The profile covers 35,000 to 40,000 clones, with around nine tenths appearing a single time and around 5.1% taken by the ten largest. Sequencing was performed on peripheral blood. The source is a man aged 55 to 70 with COVID-19, enrolled during active disease.

The V and J genes are TRBV4-3 and TRBJ2-3, with TRBD1 identical over 7 bases. V was pared by 1 base and J by 2 bases, with 6 bases of the junction left unmatched. Germline CDR1 and CDR2: LGHNA and YSLEER. The CDR3 has 16 residues. CDR3 sequence: CASSQVRTGLTDTQYF. The CDR3, as DNA: TGCGCCAGCAGCCAAGTTCGGACAGGACTCACAGATACGCAGTATTTT.

For this clone: The junction differs from germline at one of its ends, possibly a read error. This CDR3 reads CASSPPPGAGVKVF. The DNA of the CDR3 is TGTGCCAGCTCACCACCGCCCGGGGCGGGGGTGAAGGTTTTT. The gene calls are TRBV18 and TRBJ1-4; weak D call: TRBD1 (5 bases). Germline V gene sequence: CDR1 KGHSH, CDR2 LQKENI. This CDR3 has 14 residues.

The chain joins TRBV2 to TRBJ2-1; 9 positions agree with TRBD2. The germline V gene has CDR1 SNHLY and CDR2 FYNNEI. The junction had 6 bases not matched to a gene; V was cut back by 2 bases and J by 7 bases. There are 15 residues in the CDR3. The CDR3 loop reads CASSELPTSGNEQFF. CDR3 in DNA: TGTGCCAGCAGTGAATTACCGACTAGCGGTAATGAGCAGTTCTTC. Using reference TRBV2 and TRBJ2-1 for the parts outside the CDR3, the full variable domain is EPEVTQTPSHQVTQMGQEVILRCVPISNHLYFYWYRQILGQKVEFLVSFYNNEISEKSEIFDDQFSVERPDGSNFTLKIRSTKLEDSAMYFCASSELPTSGNEQFFGPGTRLTVL.

V usage is TRBV7-9 and J usage is TRBJ2-1; the match to TRBD1 covers 7 bases. V gave up 6 bases and J gave up 0 bases; unmatched junction bases: 5. Germline assignment: CDR1 SEHNR and CDR2 FQNEAQ (reference sequence). CDR3 length equals 15 residues. The CDR3 DNA reads as TGTGCCAGCAGATCGGGACAGAGCTCCTACAATGAGCAGTTCTTC. This translates into CASRSGQSSYNEQFF. The full variable domain, with the rest looked up from reference TRBV7-9 and TRBJ2-1, is DTGVSQNPRHKITKRGQNVTFRCDPISEHNRLYWYRQTLGQGPEFLTYFQNEAQLEKSRLLSDRFSAERPKGSFSTLEIQRTEQGDSAMYLCASRSGQSSYNEQFFGPGTRLTVL.

V is TRBV7-2 and J is TRBJ1-3, with D possibly matching TRBD1 (5 bases). The CDR3 length is 14 residues. The V end lost 5 bases, the J end lost 4 bases, and 12 bases lay between the germline ends. Germline V gives CDR1 SGHTA, CDR2 FQGNSA. CDR3 bases: TGTGCCAGCAGCCCTCAGGGATCCGGAAACACCATATATTTT. Translating gives CASSPQGSGNTIYF.

This clone has a single count. V gene TRBV27 combines with J gene TRBJ2-1; 9 positions match TRBD2. V gave up 8 bases and J gave up 1 base; unmatched junction bases: 12. This CDR3 has 17 residues. The germline gives CDR1 MNHEY, CDR2 SMNVEV (reference sequence). The CDR3 coding sequence is TGTGCCAGCTTCCCCTTCTCTCTAGCGGGATCCTACAATGAGCAGTTCTTC. Translating gives CASFPFSLAGSYNEQFF.

V gene TRBV5-5 combines with J gene TRBJ1-6; no reliable D call. The germline V gene has CDR1 SGHKS and CDR2 YYEKEE (reference sequence). The V end was cut by 5 bases, the J end by 7 bases, with 10 bases between. The CDR3 is 13 residues long. The CDR3 sequence: CASRREPNSPLHF. CDR3 DNA sequence: TGTGCCAGCAGACGGGAACCGAATTCACCCCTCCACTTT.

This chain links TRBV19 with TRBJ1-1; D remains ambiguous. Germline CDR1 and CDR2: LNHDA and SQIVND (reference sequence). The CDR3 runs to 13 residues. Trimming pared 2 bases from V and 2 bases from J, leaving 6 bases between. The CDR3 spells CASSIYRNTEAFF. The CDR3 coding sequence is TGTGCCAGTAGTATATACAGAAACACTGAAGCTTTCTTT.

The rearrangement joins TRBV7-8 to TRBJ2-1; the match to TRBD2 covers 8 bases. The CDR3 consists of 16 residues. V was clipped by 3 bases and J by 5 bases; unmatched bases: 9. Germline assignment: CDR1 SGHVS and CDR2 FQNEAQ. The CDR3 DNA sequence: TGTGCCAGCAGCTTCAGAGCGGGAGTCCTTGACAATGAGCAGTTCTTC. This translates into CASSFRAGVLDNEQFF.

The J gene is TRBJ1-6, the V gene TRBV4-2; D gene unclear. This CDR3 is built from 18 residues. Looked up from germline, CDR1 is LGHNA and CDR2 is YNFKEQ. The germline V and J ends were trimmed by 0 bases and 0 bases, with 12 bases remaining between them. In DNA form, the CDR3 reads TGTGCCAGCAGCCAAGAAGAAGGGAGGAGCTCCTATAATTCACCCCTCCACTTT. Residues: CASSQEEGRSSYNSPLHF.